The 2 T cell receptor beta chains below were found in one sample sequenced in a study of cytomegalovirus exposure and HLA in healthy donors. The PCR was carried out with 60 Vbeta primers and 13 Jbeta primers. The repertoire was sequenced with immunoSEQ multiplex PCR; TCRdb's copy has only in-frame clones and lacks some. The table records 100,000 to 150,000 clones, 75% of them present only once. Sequenced material: PBMCs. Receptors originate from a woman between 45 and 60 years old in good health and CMV-seronegative.

The V gene is TRBV7-9, the J gene TRBJ2-5; 10 bases are a match to TRBD1. Germline CDR1 SEHNR, CDR2 FQNEAQ (reference sequence). Losses at the gene ends were 0 bases for V and 5 bases for J; bases not matched to a gene: 6. This CDR3 comprises 16 residues. The CDR3 sequence is CASSLAAGQGWETQYF. The DNA for the CDR3 is TGTGCCAGCAGCTTAGCAGCGGGACAGGGGTGGGAGACCCAGTACTTC.

This chain links TRBV18 with TRBJ2-2; 7 nucleotides line up with TRBD2. V gave up 4 bases and J gave up 3 bases; unmatched junction bases: 8. CDR1 is KGHSH, CDR2 LQKENI, per germline. There are 16 residues in the CDR3. The CDR3 loop is CASSRGAGADTGELFF. The CDR3 region has the DNA TGTGCCAGCTCACGAGGGGCGGGAGCGGACACCGGGGAGCTGTTTTTT.